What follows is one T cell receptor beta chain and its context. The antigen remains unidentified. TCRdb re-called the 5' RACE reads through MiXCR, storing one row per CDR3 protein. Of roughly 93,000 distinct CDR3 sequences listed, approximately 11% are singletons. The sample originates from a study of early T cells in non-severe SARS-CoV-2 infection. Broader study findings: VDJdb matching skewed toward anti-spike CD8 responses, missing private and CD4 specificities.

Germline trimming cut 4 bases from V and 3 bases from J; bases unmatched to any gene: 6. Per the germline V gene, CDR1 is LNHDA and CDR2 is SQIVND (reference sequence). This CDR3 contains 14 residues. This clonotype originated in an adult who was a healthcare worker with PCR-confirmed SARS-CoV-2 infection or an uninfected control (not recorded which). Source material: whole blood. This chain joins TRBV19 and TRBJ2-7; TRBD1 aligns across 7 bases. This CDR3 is CASSTWDRYYEQYF. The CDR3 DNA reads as TGTGCCAGTAGTACGTGGGACAGATACTACGAGCAGTACTTC.